This section outlines one T cell receptor (beta chain) sequence together with its context. What it recognizes is unknown. The record originates from a study of OX40 agonist ivuxolimab in advanced cancers. Study information: At 0.01 to 10 mg/kg, ivuxolimab was administered intravenously to patients every 2 weeks. Treatment received earlier with anti-PD-1, anti-PD-L1 or anti-CTLA-4 agents was allowed, and roughly 40% had some.

Patients with a history of autoimmune disease or on systemic immunosuppression were excluded. The CDR3 length is 11 residues. Per germline, CDR1 PRHDT and CDR2 FYEKMQ (reference sequence). Trimming removed 4 bases from V and 9 bases from J, with 7 bases in between. The protocol was immunoSEQ multiplex PCR, while the TCRdb copy is restricted to in-frame clones and leaves out a portion. The sample holds about 46,000 clones; more than 85% are singletons and the top ten take around 11%. Study outcomes and limitations: The authors did not determine the antigen specificity of the expanded peripheral T cells.

The sequencing used CD4+ or CD8+ T cells sorted from blood, collected in a trial of the OX40 agonist ivuxolimab. The source of this sequence is an adult with an advanced solid tumor such as melanoma, head and neck, liver or kidney cancer. The V call is TRBV13, the J call TRBJ2-1; no definite D call. The CDR3 here is CASSSVSEQFF. CDR3 nucleotides: TGTGCCAGCAGCTCCGTGTCTGAGCAGTTCTTC.